This TCR beta chain was captured in a study of cytomegalovirus exposure and HLA in healthy donors. Findings of the study overall: In a later analysis, parvovirus B19, influenza, CMV and Epstein-Barr virus appeared linked to several top co-occurrence clusters. Some public TCRs appeared in many individuals, while most sequences were rare. It was taken for granted in presence/absence analyses that sequencing depth across donors was roughly uniform. Previously analyzed data showed that most TCR beta V segments were productive at a frequency of about 87% or about 30%.

The CDR3 runs 19 residues. CDR1 SEHNR and CDR2 FQNEAQ come from the germline V gene (reference sequence). The PCR ran on 60 Vbeta and 13 Jbeta primers. Profiling relied on immunoSEQ multiplex PCR, and the TCRdb table lists in-frame clones only, not all of them. The sample shows about 76,000 clones, roughly 72% of them seen only once. This clone was counted once. The antigen remains unidentified. At one end the junction does not follow the germline gene, possibly because of a read error. Sequenced sample: PBMCs. The chain recombines TRBV7-9 with TRBJ2-3; no definite D call. The sequence was collected from a woman in her thirties or forties in good health and CMV-seropositive. CDR3 DNA: TGTTCCAGCAGCTTAGTATCCCTCCAGAGGCGAACTGGCACAGATACGCAGTATTTT. Amino acid sequence: CSSSLVSLQRRTGTDTQYF.